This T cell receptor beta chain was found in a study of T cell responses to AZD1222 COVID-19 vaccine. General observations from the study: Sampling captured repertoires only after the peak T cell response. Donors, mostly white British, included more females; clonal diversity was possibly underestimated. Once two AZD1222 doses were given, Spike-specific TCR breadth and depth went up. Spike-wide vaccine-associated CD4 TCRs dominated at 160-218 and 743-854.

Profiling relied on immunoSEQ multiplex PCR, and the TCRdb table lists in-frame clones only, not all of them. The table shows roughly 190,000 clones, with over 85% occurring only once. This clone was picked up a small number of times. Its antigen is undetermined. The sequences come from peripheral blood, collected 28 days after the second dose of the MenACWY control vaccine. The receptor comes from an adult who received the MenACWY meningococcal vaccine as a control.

The CDR3 DNA reads as TGTGCCAGCAGCTTAGCCGGACTAGCCCTCTACAATGAGCAGTTCTTC. Protein: CASSLAGLALYNEQFF. This chain connects TRBV7-2 to TRBJ2-1; 8 nucleotides line up with TRBD2. CDR1 is SGHTA and CDR2 is FQGNSA in the germline V gene. After removal of 0 bases from V and 3 bases from J, the junction contained 4 bases not matched to a gene. This CDR3 is 16 amino acids long. Looking up the rest from reference TRBV7-2 and TRBJ2-1 gives the full variable domain: GAGVSQSPSNKVTEKGKDVELRCDPISGHTALYWYRQSLGQGLEFLIYFQGNSAPDKSGLPSDRFSAERTGGSVSTLTIQRTQQEDSAVYLCASSLAGLALYNEQFFGPGTRLTVL.